This T cell receptor beta chain was obtained from a study of OX40 agonist ivuxolimab in advanced cancers. The CDR3 totals 14 residues. The germline V gene encodes CDR1 SGDLS and CDR2 YYNGEE. Trimming left V 0 bases short and J 1 base short, with 8 bases between. Study findings and constraints: Antigen specificity was not determined for the expanded peripheral T cells.

This clone appeared a single time. Its antigen is as yet unknown. The assay was immunoSEQ multiplex PCR, and TCRdb's table has in-frame clones only and misses some. The data show 25,000 to 35,000 clones, 84% seen once. The source of this sequence is an adult with an advanced solid tumor such as melanoma, head and neck, liver or kidney cancer. The V call is TRBV9, the J call TRBJ2-7; D may correspond to TRBD1 or TRBD2 (5 bases each). The sample here was CD4+ or CD8+ T cells sorted from blood, taken in a trial of the OX40 agonist ivuxolimab. CDR3 amino acids: CASSVAWGSYEQYF. CDR3 bases: TGTGCCAGCAGCGTAGCTTGGGGGTCCTACGAGCAGTACTTC.